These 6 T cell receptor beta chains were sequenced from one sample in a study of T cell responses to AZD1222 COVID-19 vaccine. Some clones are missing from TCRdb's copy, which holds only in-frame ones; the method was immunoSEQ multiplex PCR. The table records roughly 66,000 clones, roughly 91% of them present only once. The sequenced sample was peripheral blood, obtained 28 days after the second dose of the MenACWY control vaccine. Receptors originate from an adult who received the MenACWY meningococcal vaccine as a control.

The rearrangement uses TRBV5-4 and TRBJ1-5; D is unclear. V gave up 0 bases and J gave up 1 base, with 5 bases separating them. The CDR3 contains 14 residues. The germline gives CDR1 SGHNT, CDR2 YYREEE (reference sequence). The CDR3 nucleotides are TGTGCCAGCAGCTTGGATAGGAGCAATCAGCCCCAGCATTTT. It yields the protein CASSLDRSNQPQHF.

The CDR3 nucleotides read TGTGCCAGCAGTTACTTAGACAGGGGGACGGGCGAGCAGTACTTC. Translated: CASSYLDRGTGEQYF. The chain couples TRBV6-6 to TRBJ2-7, with TRBD1 matching 9 bases. The J segment lost 6 bases and the V segment lost 1 base, leaving 7 bases of the junction unmatched. CDR3 length equals 15 residues. The germline V gene encodes CDR1 MNHNY and CDR2 SVGAGI (reference sequence).

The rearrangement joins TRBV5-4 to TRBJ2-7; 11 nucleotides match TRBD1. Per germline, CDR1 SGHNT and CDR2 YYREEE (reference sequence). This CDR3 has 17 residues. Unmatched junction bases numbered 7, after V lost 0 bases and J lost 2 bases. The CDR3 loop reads CASSLGEWGQGAYEQYF. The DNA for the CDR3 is TGTGCCAGCAGCTTGGGGGAATGGGGACAGGGGGCCTACGAGCAGTACTTC.

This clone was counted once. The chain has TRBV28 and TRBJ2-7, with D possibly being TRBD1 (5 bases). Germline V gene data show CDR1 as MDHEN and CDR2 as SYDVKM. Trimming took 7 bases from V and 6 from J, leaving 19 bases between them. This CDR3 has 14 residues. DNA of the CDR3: TGTGCCAGCATTCAGGACAATTGGGCCGGCGAGCAGTACTTC. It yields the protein CASIQDNWAGEQYF.

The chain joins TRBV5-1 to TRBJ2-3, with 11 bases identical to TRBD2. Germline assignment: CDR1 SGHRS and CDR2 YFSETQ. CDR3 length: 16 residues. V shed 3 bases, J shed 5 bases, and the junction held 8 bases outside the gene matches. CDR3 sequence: CASSSRRLAGGDTQYF. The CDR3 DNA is TGCGCCAGCAGCTCGCGTCGGCTAGCGGGAGGAGATACGCAGTATTTT.

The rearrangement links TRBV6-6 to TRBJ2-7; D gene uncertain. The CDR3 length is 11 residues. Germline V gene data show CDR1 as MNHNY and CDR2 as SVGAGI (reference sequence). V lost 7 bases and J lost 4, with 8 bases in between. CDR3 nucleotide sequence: TGTGCCAGCACTCCCGGGTACGAGCAGTACTTC. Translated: CASTPGYEQYF.